This is a list of T cell receptor beta chains from one sample in a study of CD4+ T cells in melanoma. TCRdb's copy holds only in-frame clones and misses some; the assay was immunoSEQ multiplex PCR. This table has around 55,000 clones, nearly 70% appearing once. Sequencing was carried out using tumor tissue. The receptors were sampled from a human donor with melanoma. Each CDR3 is given with its conserved first and last residue. A D gene is named only where the DNA matches it firmly. Where a row states a size, it is once, few, many or the class of an expanded clone; other rows omit it.

TRBJ1-1,-,TRBV6-6,-,CASSYGGRPNTEAFF,TGTGCCAGCAGTTACGGGGGCAGACCGAACACTGAAGCTTTCTTT
TRBJ1-1,-,TRBV7-2,-,CASSLVNTEAFF,TGTGCCAGCAGCTTAGTAAACACTGAAGCTTTCTTT
TRBJ2-5,TRBD1,TRBV7-9,-,CASSLLPGQGKSETQYF,TGTGCCAGCAGCCTCCTTCCGGGACAGGGAAAGTCAGAGACCCAGTACTTC
TRBJ1-1,-,TRBV4-1,-,CASSQDGGGGTEAFF,TGCGCCAGCAGCCAAGATGGCGGGGGAGGAACTGAAGCTTTCTTT
TRBJ2-3,-,TRBV4-1,many,CASSLTHLGGKGTDTQYF,TGCGCCAGCAGCCTTACCCACCTCGGGGGTAAGGGGACAGATACGCAGTATTTT
TRBJ2-1,TRBD2,TRBV19,-,CASSMTSGDYNEQFF,TGTGCCAGTAGTATGACTAGCGGGGATTACAATGAGCAGTTCTTC
TRBJ1-5,-,TRBV30,-,CAWSAPEGQSGNQPQHF,TGTGCCTGGAGCGCCCCCGAGGGCCAGTCGGGCAATCAGCCCCAGCATTTT
TRBJ2-7,TRBD1,TRBV15,-,CATSPQHPGTVYEQYF,TGTGCCACCAGCCCCCAACACCCCGGGACAGTCTACGAGCAGTACTTC
TRBJ2-1,-,TRBV9,once,CASSIYPNEQFF,TGTGCCAGCAGCATATACCCAAATGAGCAGTTCTTC
TRBJ1-1,-,TRBV28,many,CASSFRSLNTEAFF,TGTGCCAGCAGTTTTCGGAGCTTGAACACTGAAGCTTTCTTT
TRBJ1-6,-,TRBV28,-,CASFPISSYNSPLHF,TGTGCCAGCTTTCCGATCAGCTCCTATAATTCACCCCTCCACTTT
TRBJ1-4,-,TRBV7-9,once,CASSLGQANEKLFF,TGTGCCAGCAGCTTAGGCCAGGCGAATGAAAAACTGTTTTTT
TRBJ2-7,TRBD2,TRBV2,few,CASSVAGASYEQYF,TGTGCCAGCAGTGTAGCGGGGGCTTCCTACGAGCAGTACTTC
TRBJ2-7,-,TRBV2,-,CASSEGARDEQYF,TGTGCCAGCAGTGAAGGGGCCCGGGACGAGCAGTACTTC
TRBJ1-6,-,TRBV4-1,-,CASSQNRASPLHF,TGCGCCAGCAGCCAGAACAGGGCTTCACCCCTCCACTTT
TRBJ1-3,TRBD1,TRBV5-1,medium-sized,CASSSLAGTENTIYF,TGCGCCAGCAGCTCCCTGGCCGGGACAGAAAACACCATATATTTT
TRBJ2-7,-,TRBV6-1,-,CASSEAQFYEQYF,TGTGCCAGCAGTGAAGCACAGTTTTACGAGCAGTACTTC
TRBJ1-1,-,TRBV14,-,CASSIGGDPEAFF,TGTGCCAGCAGCATTGGGGGCGACCCAGAAGCTTTCTTT
TRBJ2-2,-,TRBV7-9,-,CASSLRVWDTGELFF,TGCGCCAGCAGTCTTCGGGTCTGGGACACCGGGGAGCTGTTTTTT
TRBJ1-4,TRBD1,TRBV28,-,CASSYIGQEGEKLFF,TGTGCCAGCAGTTACATTGGACAGGAGGGTGAAAAACTGTTTTTT
TRBJ2-7,TRBD2,TRBV5-5,few,CASSVVSGGPYEQYF,TGTGCCAGCAGCGTGGTTAGCGGGGGACCCTACGAGCAGTACTTC
TRBJ2-7,-,TRBV7-9,-,CASGNPDRPSQYF,TGTGCCAGCGGGAACCCAGACAGACCTTCGCAGTACTTC
TRBJ1-1,-,TRBV7-6,-,CASSLGANTEAFF,TGTGCCAGCAGCTTGGGAGCGAACACTGAAGCTTTCTTT
TRBJ2-7,-,TRBV6-1,-,CASSEDRTYEQYF,TGTGCCAGCAGTGAGGACAGAACCTACGAGCAGTACTTC
TRBJ2-2,TRBD2,TRBV28,-,CASRQGLAGYTGELFF,TGTGCCAGCAGACAAGGACTAGCGGGATACACCGGGGAGCTGTTTTTT
TRBJ2-1,TRBD1,TRBV4-3,few,CASGQGDEQFF,TGCGCCAGCGGACAGGGCGATGAGCAGTTCTTC
TRBJ2-3,-,TRBV7-9,-,CASSYDGDRTDTQYF,TGTGCCAGCAGTTATGATGGCGACCGCACAGATACGCAGTATTTT
TRBJ1-5,-,TRBV15,-,CATSRDPGSNQPQHF,TGTGCCACCAGCAGAGATCCTGGCAGCAATCAGCCCCAGCATTTT
TRBJ1-3,TRBD1,TRBV6-1,-,CASSDRGGNTIYF,TGTGCCAGCAGTGACAGGGGGGGAAACACCATATATTTT
TRBJ2-7,-,TRBV19,few,CASSPGPGAHYEQYF,TGTGCCAGTAGCCCAGGGCCCGGGGCCCACTACGAGCAGTACTTC
TRBJ2-7,-,TRBV9,-,CASSTRDGYEQYF,TGTGCCAGCAGCACGAGGGACGGCTACGAGCAGTACTTC
TRBJ1-1,TRBD1,TRBV6-5,once,CASSYSKTGGTEAFF,TGTGCCAGCAGTTACTCGAAAACAGGGGGCACTGAAGCTTTCTTT
TRBJ1-5,-,TRBV6-6,-,CASSSPGGGNQPQHF,TGTGCCAGCAGTTCCCCCGGGGGTGGCAATCAGCCCCAGCATTTT
TRBJ2-7,TRBD1,TRBV19,-,CASSDRGTLNAYEQYF,TGTGCCAGTAGTGACAGGGGGACACTCAATGCTTACGAGCAGTACTTC
TRBJ2-1,-,TRBV4-1,once,CASSQATYNEQFF,TGCGCCAGCAGCCAAGCGACCTACAATGAGCAGTTCTTC
TRBJ1-2,TRBD1,TRBV5-1,-,CASSLQGANYGYTF,TGCGCCAGCAGCTTACAGGGGGCTAACTATGGCTACACCTTC
TRBJ1-1,TRBD1,TRBV5-6,-,CASSVAGGSAEAFF,TGTGCCAGCAGCGTTGCAGGGGGCTCCGCTGAAGCTTTCTTT
TRBJ2-1,TRBD1,TRBV6-1,-,CASSVGTGIYNEQFF,TGTGCCAGCAGTGTTGGGACAGGGATCTACAATGAGCAGTTCTTC
TRBJ2-7,TRBD1,TRBV4-1,-,CASSQGTGVYEQYF,TGCGCCAGCAGCCAGGGGACAGGGGTGTACGAGCAGTACTTC
TRBJ1-1,-,TRBV10-2,-,CASRRTGISMNTEAFF,TGCGCCAGCAGACGAACAGGGATATCTATGAACACTGAAGCTTTCTTT
TRBJ1-3,-,TRBV11-1,-,CASSTTGRGRGNTIYF,TGTGCCAGCAGCACGACAGGACGTGGGAGAGGAAACACCATATATTTT
TRBJ1-5,TRBD1,TRBV7-3,-,CASSVTGGSQPQHF,TGTGCCAGCAGCGTTACAGGGGGCAGTCAGCCCCAGCATTTT
TRBJ1-1,-,TRBV29-1,many,CSALGGASINTEAFF,TGCAGCGCCCTAGGGGGGGCCAGCATTAACACTGAAGCTTTCTTT
TRBJ2-2,-,TRBV7-9,-,CASRPTGPNTGELFF,TGTGCCAGCAGACCTACAGGGCCGAACACCGGGGAGCTGTTTTTT
TRBJ2-1,TRBD1,TRBV7-2,-,CASSLDRGHYNEQFF,TGTGCCAGCAGCTTAGACAGGGGGCACTACAATGAGCAGTTCTTC
TRBJ1-4,TRBD1,TRBV2,-,CASSAPGQGREKLFF,TGTGCCAGCAGTGCCCCGGGACAGGGACGCGAAAAACTGTTTTTT
TRBJ2-2,-,TRBV5-1,-,CASSVQGDTGELFF,TGCGCCAGCAGTGTACAGGGTGACACCGGGGAGCTGTTTTTT
TRBJ2-3,-,TRBV5-4,-,CASSLEGGLDTQYF,TGTGCCAGCAGCTTGGAGGGGGGACTAGATACGCAGTATTTT